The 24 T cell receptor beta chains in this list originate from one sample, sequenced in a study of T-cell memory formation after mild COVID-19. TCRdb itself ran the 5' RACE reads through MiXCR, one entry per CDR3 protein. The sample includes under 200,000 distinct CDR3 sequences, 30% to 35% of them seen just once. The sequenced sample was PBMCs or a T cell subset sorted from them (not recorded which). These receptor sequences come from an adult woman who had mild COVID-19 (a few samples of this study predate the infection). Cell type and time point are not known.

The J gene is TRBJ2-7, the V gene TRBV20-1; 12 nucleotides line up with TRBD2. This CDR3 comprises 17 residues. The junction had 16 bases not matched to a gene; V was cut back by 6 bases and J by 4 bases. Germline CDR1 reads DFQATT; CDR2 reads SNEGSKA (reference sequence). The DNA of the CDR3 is TGCAGTGCCTATCCCCGTAGACTAGCGGGGGAACGTTACGAGCAGTACTTC. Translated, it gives CSAYPRRLAGERYEQYF.

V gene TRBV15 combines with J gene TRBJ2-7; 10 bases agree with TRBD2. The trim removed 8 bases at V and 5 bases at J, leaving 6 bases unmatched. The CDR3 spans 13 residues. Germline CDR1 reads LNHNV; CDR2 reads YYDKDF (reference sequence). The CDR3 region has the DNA TGTGCCACCGGGGGACTAGCGAGCAACGAGCAGTACTTC. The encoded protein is CATGGLASNEQYF.

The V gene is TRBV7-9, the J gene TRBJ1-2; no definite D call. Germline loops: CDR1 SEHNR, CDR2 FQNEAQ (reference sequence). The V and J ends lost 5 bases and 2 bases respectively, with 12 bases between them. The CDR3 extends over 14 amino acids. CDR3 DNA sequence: TGTGCCAGCAGCGCTGCTGGAGGAAACTATGGCTACACCTTC. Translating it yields CASSAAGGNYGYTF.

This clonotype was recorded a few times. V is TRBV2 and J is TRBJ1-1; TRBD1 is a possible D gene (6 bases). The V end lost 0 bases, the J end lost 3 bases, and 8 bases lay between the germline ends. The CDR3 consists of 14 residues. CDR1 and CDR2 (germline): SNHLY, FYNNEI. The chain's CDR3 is CASSEAPGDTEAFF. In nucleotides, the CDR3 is TGTGCCAGCAGTGAAGCGCCAGGGGACACTGAAGCTTTCTTT.

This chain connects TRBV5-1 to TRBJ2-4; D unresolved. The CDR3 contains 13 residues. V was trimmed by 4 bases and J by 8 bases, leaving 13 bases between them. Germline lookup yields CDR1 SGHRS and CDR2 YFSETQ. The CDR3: CASSHYDEDIQYF. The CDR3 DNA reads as TGCGCCAGCAGCCACTATGATGAGGACATTCAGTACTTC.

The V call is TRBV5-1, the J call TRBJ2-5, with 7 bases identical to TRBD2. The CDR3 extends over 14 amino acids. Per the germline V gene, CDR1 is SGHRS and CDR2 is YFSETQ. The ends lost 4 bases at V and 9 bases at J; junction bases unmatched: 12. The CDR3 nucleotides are TGCGCCAGCAGCGTCGGGACTACTCTTTCGGCCCAGTACTTC. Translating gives CASSVGTTLSAQYF. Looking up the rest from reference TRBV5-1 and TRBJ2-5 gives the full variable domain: KAGVTQTPRYLIKTRGQQVTLSCSPISGHRSVSWYQQTPGQGLQFLFEYFSETQRNKGNFPGRFSGRQFSNSRSEMNVSTLELGDSALYLCASSVGTTLSAQYFGPGTRLLVL.

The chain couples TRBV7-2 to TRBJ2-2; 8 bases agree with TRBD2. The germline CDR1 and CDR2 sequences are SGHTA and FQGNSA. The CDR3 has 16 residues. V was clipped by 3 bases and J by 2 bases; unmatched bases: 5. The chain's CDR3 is CASSFHSGSNTGELFF. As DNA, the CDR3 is TGTGCCAGCAGCTTCCACAGCGGGAGTAACACCGGGGAGCTGTTTTTT. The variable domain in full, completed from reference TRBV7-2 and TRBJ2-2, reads GAGVSQSPSNKVTEKGKDVELRCDPISGHTALYWYRQSLGQGLEFLIYFQGNSAPDKSGLPSDRFSAERTGGSVSTLTIQRTQQEDSAVYLCASSFHSGSNTGELFFGEGSRLTVL.

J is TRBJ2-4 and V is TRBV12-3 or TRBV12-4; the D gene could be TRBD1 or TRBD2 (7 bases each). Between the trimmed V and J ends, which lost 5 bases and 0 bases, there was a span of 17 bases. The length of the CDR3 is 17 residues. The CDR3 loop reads CASSPGGAEKAKNIQYF. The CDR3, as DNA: TGTGCCAGCAGTCCAGGGGGGGCAGAAAAAGCCAAAAACATTCAGTACTTC.

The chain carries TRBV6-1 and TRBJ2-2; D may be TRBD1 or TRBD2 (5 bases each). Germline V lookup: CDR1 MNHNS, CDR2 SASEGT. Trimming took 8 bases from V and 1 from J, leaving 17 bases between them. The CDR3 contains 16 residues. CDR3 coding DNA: TGTGCCAGCCTTTTTATACAGAGGGGGAACACCGGGGAGCTGTTTTTT. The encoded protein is CASLFIQRGNTGELFF.

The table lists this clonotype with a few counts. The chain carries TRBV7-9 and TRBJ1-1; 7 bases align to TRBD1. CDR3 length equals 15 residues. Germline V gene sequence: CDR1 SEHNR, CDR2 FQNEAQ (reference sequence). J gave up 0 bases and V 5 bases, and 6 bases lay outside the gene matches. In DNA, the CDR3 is TGTGCCAGCAGCCTCCACAGGGGCGTGAACACTGAAGCTTTCTTT. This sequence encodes CASSLHRGVNTEAFF.

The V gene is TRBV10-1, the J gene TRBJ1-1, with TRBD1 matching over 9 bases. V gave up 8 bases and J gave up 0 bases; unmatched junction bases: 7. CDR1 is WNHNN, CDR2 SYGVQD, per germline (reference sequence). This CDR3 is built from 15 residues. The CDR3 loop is CASPTGGTLNTEAFF. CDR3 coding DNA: TGCGCCAGCCCTACAGGGGGCACCCTGAACACTGAAGCTTTCTTT.

The CDR3 DNA is TGTGCCAGCAGCTTACTCGGGGCAGCTGAAGCTTTCTTT. Protein product: CASSLLGAAEAFF. The chain uses TRBV7-2 and TRBJ1-1; D perhaps matches TRBD1 (5 bases). There are 13 residues in the CDR3. Trimming stripped 2 bases from V and 6 bases from J, with 10 bases between. Germline CDR1 is SGHTA and CDR2 is FQGNSA.

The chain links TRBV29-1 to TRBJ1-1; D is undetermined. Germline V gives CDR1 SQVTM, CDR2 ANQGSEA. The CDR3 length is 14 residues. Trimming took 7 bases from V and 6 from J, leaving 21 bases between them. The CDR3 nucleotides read TGCAGCGCCGTCCACCCAGTGGTTCCCGCTGAAGCTTTCTTT. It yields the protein CSAVHPVVPAEAFF.

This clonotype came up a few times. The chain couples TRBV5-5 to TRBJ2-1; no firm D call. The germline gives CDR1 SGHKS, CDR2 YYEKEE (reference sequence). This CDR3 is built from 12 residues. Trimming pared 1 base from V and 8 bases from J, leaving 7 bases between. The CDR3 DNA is TGTGCCAGCAGCTTGTTTGGTGATGAGCAGTTCTTC. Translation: CASSLFGDEQFF. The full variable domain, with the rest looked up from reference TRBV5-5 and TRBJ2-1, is DAGVTQSPTHLIKTRGQQVTLRCSPISGHKSVSWYQQVLGQGPQFIFQYYEKEERGRGNFPDRFSARQFPNYSSELNVNALLLGDSALYLCASSLFGDEQFFGPGTRLTVL.

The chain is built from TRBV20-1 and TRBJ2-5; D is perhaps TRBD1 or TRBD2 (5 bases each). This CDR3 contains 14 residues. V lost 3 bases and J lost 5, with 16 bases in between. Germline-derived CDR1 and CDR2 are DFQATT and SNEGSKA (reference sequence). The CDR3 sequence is CSASNIGTGETQYF. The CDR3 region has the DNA TGCAGTGCTAGTAATATCGGGACCGGCGAGACCCAGTACTTC.

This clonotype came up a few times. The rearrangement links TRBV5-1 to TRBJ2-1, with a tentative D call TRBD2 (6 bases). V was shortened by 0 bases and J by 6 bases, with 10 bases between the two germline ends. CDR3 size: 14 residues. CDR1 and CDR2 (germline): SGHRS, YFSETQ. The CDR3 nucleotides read TGCGCCAGCAGCTTGGGAAGGGGAGGCAATGAGCAGTTCTTC. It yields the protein CASSLGRGGNEQFF. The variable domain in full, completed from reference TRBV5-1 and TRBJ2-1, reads KAGVTQTPRYLIKTRGQQVTLSCSPISGHRSVSWYQQTPGQGLQFLFEYFSETQRNKGNFPGRFSGRQFSNSRSEMNVSTLELGDSALYLCASSLGRGGNEQFFGPGTRLTVL.

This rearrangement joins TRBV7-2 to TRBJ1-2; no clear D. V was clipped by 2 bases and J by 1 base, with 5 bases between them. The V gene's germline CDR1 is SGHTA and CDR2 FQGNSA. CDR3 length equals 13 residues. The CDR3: CASSLQNNYGYTF. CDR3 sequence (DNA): TGTGCCAGCAGCTTACAGAATAACTATGGCTACACCTTC.

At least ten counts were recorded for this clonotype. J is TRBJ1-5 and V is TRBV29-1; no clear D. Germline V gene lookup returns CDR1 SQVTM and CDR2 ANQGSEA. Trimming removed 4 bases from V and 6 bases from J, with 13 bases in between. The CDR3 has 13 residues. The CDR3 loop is CSVGGGGGQPQHF. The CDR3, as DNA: TGCAGCGTTGGGGGAGGTGGAGGTCAGCCCCAGCATTTT.

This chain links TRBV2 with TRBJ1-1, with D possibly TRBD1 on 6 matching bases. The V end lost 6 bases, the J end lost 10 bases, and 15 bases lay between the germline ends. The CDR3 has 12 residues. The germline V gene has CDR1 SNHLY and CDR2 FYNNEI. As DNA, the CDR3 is TGTGCCAGCAGCCCCAGGGGACATGGAGCTTTCTTT. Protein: CASSPRGHGAFF.

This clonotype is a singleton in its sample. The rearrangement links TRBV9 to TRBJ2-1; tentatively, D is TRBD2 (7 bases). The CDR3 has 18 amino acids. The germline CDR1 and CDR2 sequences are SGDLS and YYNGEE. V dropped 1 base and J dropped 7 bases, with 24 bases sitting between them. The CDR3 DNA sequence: TGTGCCAGCAGCGTATCCCGTAGGGGGGGGAGGGCCAGGAATGAGCAGTTCTTC. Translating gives CASSVSRRGGRARNEQFF. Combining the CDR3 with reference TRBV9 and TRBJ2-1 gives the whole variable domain DSGVTQTPKHLITATGQRVTLRCSPRSGDLSVYWYQQSLDQGLQFLIQYYNGEERAKGNILERFSAQQFPDLHSELNLSSLELGDSALYFCASSVSRRGGRARNEQFFGPGTRLTVL.

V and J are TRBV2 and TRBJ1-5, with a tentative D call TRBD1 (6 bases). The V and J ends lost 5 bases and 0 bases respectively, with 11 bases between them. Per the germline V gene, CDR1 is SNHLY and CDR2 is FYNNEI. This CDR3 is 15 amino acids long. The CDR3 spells CASSYRENSNQPQHF. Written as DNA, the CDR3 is TGTGCCAGCAGTTACAGGGAAAATAGCAATCAGCCCCAGCATTTT.

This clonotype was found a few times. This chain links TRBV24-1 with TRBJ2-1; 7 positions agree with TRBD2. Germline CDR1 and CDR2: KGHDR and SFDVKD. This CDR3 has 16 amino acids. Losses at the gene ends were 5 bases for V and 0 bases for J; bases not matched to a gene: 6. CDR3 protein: CATSAKRESSYNEQFF. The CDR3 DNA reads TGTGCCACCAGTGCCAAGCGGGAAAGCTCCTACAATGAGCAGTTCTTC.

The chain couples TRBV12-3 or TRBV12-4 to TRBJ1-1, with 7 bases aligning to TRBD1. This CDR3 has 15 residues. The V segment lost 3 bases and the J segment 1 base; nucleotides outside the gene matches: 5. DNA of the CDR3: TGTGCCAGCAGTTTCTCCGGGACAGAGAACACTGAAGCTTTCTTT. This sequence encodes CASSFSGTENTEAFF.

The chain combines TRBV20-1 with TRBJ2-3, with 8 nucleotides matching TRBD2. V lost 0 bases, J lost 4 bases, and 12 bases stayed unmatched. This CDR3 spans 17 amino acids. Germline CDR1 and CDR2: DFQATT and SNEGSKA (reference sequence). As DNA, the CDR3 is TGCAGTGCTAGAGATCTCGGGAGGGCCGGGACTCCAGATACGCAGTATTTT. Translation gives CSARDLGRAGTPDTQYF.